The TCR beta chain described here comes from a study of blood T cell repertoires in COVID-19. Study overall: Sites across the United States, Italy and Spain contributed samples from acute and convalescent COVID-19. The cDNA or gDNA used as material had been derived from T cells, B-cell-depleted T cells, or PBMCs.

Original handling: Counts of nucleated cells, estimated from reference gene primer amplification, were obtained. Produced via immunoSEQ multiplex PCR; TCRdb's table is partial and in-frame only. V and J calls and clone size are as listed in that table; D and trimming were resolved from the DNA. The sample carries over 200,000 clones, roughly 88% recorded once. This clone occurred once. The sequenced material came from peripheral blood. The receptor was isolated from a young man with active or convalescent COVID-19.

CDR3: CASSLGTNTEAFF. The CDR3 region has the DNA TGTGCCAGCAGCCTGGGGACTAACACTGAAGCTTTCTTT. The chain has TRBV11-2 and TRBJ1-1, with D maybe TRBD1 (5 bases). This CDR3 is 13 amino acids long. V lost 5 bases, J lost 2 bases, and 9 bases lay in between. CDR1 is SGHAT and CDR2 is FQNNGV in the germline V gene.